The clone carrying this TCR beta chain was found once. Its antigen remains unidentified. This specimen comes from a study of neoadjuvant anti-PD-1 for oral cavity cancer. Study findings and constraints: Post-nivolumab, blood T cell clonality was significantly elevated in non-responders.

Produced via immunoSEQ multiplex PCR; TCRdb's table is partial and in-frame only. The sample consists of about 15,000 clones, approximately 75% of them appearing once. Sequenced material: PBMCs, taken before nivolumab (anti-PD-1) treatment. The receptor was derived from a person aged 35-79 years with oral cavity squamous cell carcinoma.

The CDR3 region has the DNA TGTGCCAGCAGCCGCGGCCGAAGCGGTGAAAAACTGTTTTTT. Protein sequence: CASSRGRSGEKLFF. This chain links TRBV5-4 with TRBJ1-4; D gene unclear. Trimming shortened V by 4 bases and J by 7 bases, and 14 bases separated the two germline ends. Germline CDR1 reads SGHNT; CDR2 reads YYREEE (reference sequence). This CDR3 is built from 14 residues.